This TCR beta chain was identified in a study of shared clonotypes between healthy human individuals (TCRdb year 2020). Regarding the research as a whole: The cohort comprised a couple of women and a few men aged 18 to 49 years. Per donor, three plates each were used for CD4 naive and CD4 memory, two for CD8 naive, and one for CD8 memory. Blood TCR repertoires of roughly five healthy adults were deeply sequenced to estimate repertoire size and the extent of clonotype sharing between individuals. To increase sequencing depth and limit assay-specific biases, TCR repertoire library preparation and sequencing were carried out by different laboratories using diverse techniques. Each donor's leukapheresis produced roughly between roughly 0.85 and 9.5 billion PBMCs.

General findings and caveats noted by the study authors: Sampling was restricted to blood, and TCR repertoires in tissues likely differ from the TCR repertoires found in blood. Pairwise subsampling indicated that sequencing depth was expected to affect the degree of clonotype sharing among donors. Sharing across a few donors was observed for around 5% of naive CD4, less than 4% of naive CD8, 2% to 2.5% of memory CD4, and around 0.4% of memory CD8 clonotypes. Estimated clonotype richness was generally larger for naive than for memory subsets. Even with the large sequencing depth, rarefaction of the sorted-subset datasets indicated that sequencing was incomplete. Because the study included only a small number of donors, the genetic and exposure-history diversity represented was limited. Clonotypes shared by all four sorted-subset donors showed higher generation probabilities than non-shared clonotypes.

The germline V gene specifies SNHLY as CDR1 and FYNNEI as CDR2. The CDR3 measures 14 amino acids from cysteine to phenylalanine. CDR3 DNA only is kept here, 42 bases in frame from base 1. Trimming takes 7 bases from V and 4 bases from J, and the germline ends sit 15 bases apart. About this clone itself: Its antigen has not been determined. No clone much larger than this one lies a single base away; base qualities are absent.

TCR CDR3 regions were amplified from genomic DNA by multiplex PCR using the deep immunoSEQ assay. Extracted genomic DNA from each cell subset was spread evenly across all wells of several immunoSEQ 96-well plates, with each plate serving as a replicate. For sorted subsets, approximately 200 ng of genomic DNA, equivalent to some 33,000 T cell genomes, went into each replicate PCR. Purified libraries were measured with a Qubit 3.0 fluorometer, size-checked on a Bioanalyzer 2100, and measured again with the KAPA Library Quantification kit. A separate single-read 150-cycle Illumina NextSeq 550 flow cell was used to sequence each immunoSEQ 96-well plate. The authors processed their data as follows. Because only junctional sequences without quality scores were contained in the immunoSEQ output, filtering matching that applied to full-length reads could not be performed. Sequences were annotated with PyIR, a Python wrapper for IgBLAST v1.9, and V/J genes and CDR3 were assigned using IMGT germline references. Reads with weak V/J assignments (E-value above 1e-6), missing CDR3, stop codons, out-of-frame junctions, or ambiguous translated residues were removed. V3J clonotypes were defined as sequences sharing the same inferred V gene, J gene, and CDR3 amino acid sequence. The percentage overlap between two repertoires was calculated by dividing the number of shared unique clonotypes by the size of the smaller repertoire. Three approaches were used to assess repertoire richness: RTK rarefaction, the Chao1 estimator, and Recon v2.1 estimates of unobserved clonotypes. OLGA was used to compute generation probabilities for all TCRbeta clonotypes that the gDNA method yielded from four donors. Entries here come from immuneACCESS through TCRdb and include only in-frame sequences with V and J called. Some clones fail to appear in such tables; in the studies checked, an unresolved V gene covers under half of the shortfall, and the cause of the remainder is unknown. Clone size and V and J calls were adopted from that table, with D and trimming inferred from the DNA. The sample table holds some 2,100,000 clones, of which around 95% were seen once. The top ten clones comprise around 0.13% of the sample.

The donors were healthy, HIV-negative adults with no recently reported acute infections or vaccinations. All donors were Caucasian adults living in Nashville, Tennessee, USA. CD4+ T cells were enriched by magnetic negative selection; naive cells were then positively selected on CD45RA, and the negative fraction formed the memory subset. Blood was collected by leukapheresis, and PBMCs were isolated by Ficoll-Histopaque density gradient centrifugation and then cryopreserved in liquid nitrogen vapor phase. Analytical flow cytometry was used to check the purity and quantity of every magnetically sorted T cell population. From each sorted fraction, genomic DNA was isolated and quantified by UV absorbance on a Nanodrop 2000c.

The TCR originated in a man between 18 and 35 years old in good health. The sequencing sample was made of naive CD4+ T cells sorted from blood. The cell subset or site label, as the study defines it: CD45RA+ positively selected. The sequence joins TRBV2 to TRBJ2-3, and the D gene may be TRBD1, 7 bases matching. The CDR3: CASTGQGGADTQYF. The base sequence is TGTGCCAGCACCGGCCAGGGGGGCGCAGATACGCAGTATTTT. The CDR3, completed at both ends by the reference TRBV2 and TRBJ2-3 genes, gives the full variable domain EPEVTQTPSHQVTQMGQEVILRCVPISNHLYFYWYRQILGQKVEFLVSFYNNEISEKSEIFDDQFSVERPDGSNFTLKIRSTKLEDSAMYFCASTGQGGADTQYFGPGTRLTVL.